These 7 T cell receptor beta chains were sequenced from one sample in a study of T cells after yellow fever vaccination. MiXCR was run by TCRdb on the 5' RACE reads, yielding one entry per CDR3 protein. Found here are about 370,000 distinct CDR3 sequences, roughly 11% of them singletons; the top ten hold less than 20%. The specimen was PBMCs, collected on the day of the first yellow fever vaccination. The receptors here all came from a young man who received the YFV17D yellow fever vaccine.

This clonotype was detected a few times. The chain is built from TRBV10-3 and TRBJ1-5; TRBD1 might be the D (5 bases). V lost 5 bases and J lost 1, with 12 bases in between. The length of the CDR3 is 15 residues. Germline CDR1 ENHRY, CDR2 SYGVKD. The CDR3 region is CAISTTGTSNQPQHF. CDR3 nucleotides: TGTGCCATCAGTACGACCGGGACCAGCAATCAGCCCCAGCATTTT.

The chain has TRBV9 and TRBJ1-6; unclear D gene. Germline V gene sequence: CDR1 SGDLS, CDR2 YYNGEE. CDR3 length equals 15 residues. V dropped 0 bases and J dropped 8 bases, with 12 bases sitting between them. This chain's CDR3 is CASSVGSGVDSPLHF. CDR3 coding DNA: TGTGCCAGCAGCGTAGGCTCCGGGGTGGATTCACCCCTCCACTTT.

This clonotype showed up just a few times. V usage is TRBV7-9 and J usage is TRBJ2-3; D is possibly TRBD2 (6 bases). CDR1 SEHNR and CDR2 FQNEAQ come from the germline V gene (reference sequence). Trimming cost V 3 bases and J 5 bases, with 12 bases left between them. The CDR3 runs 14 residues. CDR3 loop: CASSFRGGVDTQYF. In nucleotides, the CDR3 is TGTGCCAGCAGCTTCCGTGGCGGGGTAGATACGCAGTATTTT.

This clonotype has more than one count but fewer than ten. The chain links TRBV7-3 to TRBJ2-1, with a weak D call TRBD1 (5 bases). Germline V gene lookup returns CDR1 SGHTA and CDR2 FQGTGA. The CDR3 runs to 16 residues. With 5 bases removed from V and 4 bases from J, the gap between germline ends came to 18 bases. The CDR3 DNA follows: TGTGCCAGCAGCCCCATACAGGTGAAGCTTTACAATGAGCAGTTCTTC. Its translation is CASSPIQVKLYNEQFF.

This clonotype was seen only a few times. DNA of the CDR3: TGTGCCAGCGGGGCAGGGGGCTTCGGAAACACCGGGGAGCTGTTTTTT. Protein product: CASGAGGFGNTGELFF. The chain recombines TRBV6-1 with TRBJ2-2, with TRBD1 matching over 8 bases. CDR3 length equals 16 residues. Germline-derived CDR1 and CDR2 are MNHNS and SASEGT. The V segment lost 8 bases and the J segment 2 bases; nucleotides outside the gene matches: 10.

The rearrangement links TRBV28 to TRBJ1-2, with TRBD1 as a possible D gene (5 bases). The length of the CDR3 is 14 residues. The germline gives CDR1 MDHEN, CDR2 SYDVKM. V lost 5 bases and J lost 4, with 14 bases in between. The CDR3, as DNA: TGTGCCAGCAGTCAGGGAGCCGCTTCCTATGGCTACACCTTC. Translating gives CASSQGAASYGYTF.

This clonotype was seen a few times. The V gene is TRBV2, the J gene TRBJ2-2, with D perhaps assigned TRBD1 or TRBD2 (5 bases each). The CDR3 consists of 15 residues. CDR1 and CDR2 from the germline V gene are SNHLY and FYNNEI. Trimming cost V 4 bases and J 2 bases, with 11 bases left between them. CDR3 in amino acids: CASSGRTLNTGELFF. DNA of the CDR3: TGTGCCAGCAGTGGGAGGACATTAAACACCGGGGAGCTGTTTTTT.